Listed below are T cell receptor beta chains from one sample, sequenced in a study of blood T cell repertoires in COVID-19. Sequencing was performed with immunoSEQ multiplex PCR; in TCRdb, only in-frame clones are kept and a portion is missing. This sample carries fewer than 150,000 clones, roughly 86% of them seen once, and the ten largest clones take about 10%. The sequenced sample was peripheral blood. Every receptor here comes from a man in his fifties with active or convalescent COVID-19. Each CDR3 is given with its conserved first and last residue. The order of the fields is V gene, clone size, J gene, D gene, CDR3 protein, CDR3 DNA. D genes are given only for firm matches. A row's size may be missing; if present it is once, few, many or a size class.

TRBV19,NA,TRBJ2-2,TRBD1,CASTQGDRGFEAGELFF,TGTGCCAGTACCCAAGGGGACAGGGGCTTTGAGGCCGGGGAGCTGTTTTTT
TRBV4-1,NA,TRBJ2-3,NA,CASSQDSSTGRAYTQYF,TGCGCCAGCAGCCAAGATTCCTCCACAGGGAGGGCCTATACGCAGTATTTT
TRBV7-9,NA,TRBJ2-2,TRBD2,CASSPTRTSGSSGELFF,TGTGCCAGCAGCCCCACTCGGACTAGCGGGAGCTCCGGGGAGCTGTTTTTT
TRBV5-4,NA,TRBJ2-1,NA,CASSWGDEQFF,TGTGCCAGCAGCTGGGGGGATGAGCAGTTCTTC
TRBV5-1,NA,TRBJ2-3,NA,CASTGPGADTQYF,TGCGCCAGCACTGGGCCCGGGGCAGATACGCAGTATTTT
TRBV6-2/TRBV6-3,NA,TRBJ1-1,NA,CASSYSRGRTNTEAFF,TGTGCCAGCAGTTACTCGCGCGGCAGGACAAACACTGAAGCTTTCTTT
TRBV3-1/TRBV3-2,once,TRBJ1-1,NA,CASSQGASTEAFF,TGTGCCAGCAGCCAGGGGGCGAGCACTGAAGCTTTCTTT
TRBV5-1,NA,TRBJ2-3,TRBD1,CASSRDRGRGDTQYF,TGCGCCAGCAGCCGGGACAGGGGGCGTGGAGATACGCAGTATTTT
TRBV21-1,NA,TRBJ2-2,NA,CASSGRTALAGELFF,TGTGCCAGCAGCGGGCGGACTGCCTTGGCCGGGGAGCTGTTTTTT
TRBV27,NA,TRBJ1-2,TRBD1,CASTKGTGGSYGYTF,TGTGCCAGCACAAAGGGTACAGGGGGGTCCTATGGCTACACCTTC
TRBV27,NA,TRBJ1-1,NA,CASTPGGALMAEAFF,TGTGCCAGCACCCCGGGGGGGGCGCTGATGGCTGAAGCTTTCTTT
TRBV27,NA,TRBJ1-2,NA,CASSNGGYGYTF,TGTGCCAGCAGTAACGGTGGCTATGGCTACACCTTC
TRBV5-1,NA,TRBJ2-2,NA,CASSSGQSNTGELFF,TGCGCCAGCAGCTCCGGACAGTCGAACACCGGGGAGCTGTTTTTT
TRBV5-1,NA,TRBJ2-1,NA,CASSRDNNNEQFF,TGCGCCAGCAGCCGGGACAATAACAATGAGCAGTTCTTC
TRBV18,NA,TRBJ2-7,NA,CASSPPTFDRRKDYEQYF,TGTGCCAGCTCACCACCTACCTTCGACAGGAGAAAAGACTACGAGCAGTACTTC
TRBV3-1/TRBV3-2,NA,TRBJ1-1,NA,CASSQGGRGAEAFF,TGTGCCAGCAGCCAAGGGGGCAGGGGCGCTGAAGCTTTCTTT
TRBV5-1,NA,TRBJ1-3,NA,CASSSSGAGNTIYF,TGCGCCAGCAGCTCCTCCGGAGCAGGAAACACCATATATTTT
TRBV12-5,NA,TRBJ2-1,TRBD2,CASGLSGRASNEQFF,TGTGCTAGTGGTTTGAGCGGGAGGGCCAGCAATGAGCAGTTCTTC
TRBV6-1,NA,TRBJ2-1,NA,CASSESSLGHLYNEQFF,TGTGCCAGCAGTGAGAGTAGTTTGGGACACTTATACAATGAGCAGTTCTTC
TRBV3-1/TRBV3-2,NA,TRBJ1-5,NA,CASAGSYSNQPQHF,TGTGCCAGCGCCGGGTCCTATAGCAATCAGCCCCAGCATTTT
TRBV5-5,NA,TRBJ1-1,TRBD1,CASSYPGQRVNTEAFF,TGTGCCAGCAGCTATCCGGGACAGAGAGTGAACACTGAAGCTTTCTTT
TRBV30,few,TRBJ2-2,NA,CAWSVRTFNTGELFF,TGTGCCTGGAGTGTACGTACTTTTAACACCGGGGAGCTGTTTTTT
TRBV6-5,NA,TRBJ2-3,NA,CASSNSGMDTQYF,TGTGCCAGCAGTAATTCGGGGATGGATACGCAGTATTTT
TRBV2,NA,TRBJ2-5,TRBD1,CASRALTGDLETQYF,TGTGCCAGCAGGGCCTTGACAGGGGATCTGGAGACCCAGTACTTC
TRBV6-5,NA,TRBJ2-3,TRBD1,CASSYTQGARSDTQYF,TGTGCCAGCAGTTACACTCAGGGGGCGCGGTCAGATACGCAGTATTTT
TRBV3-1/TRBV3-2,NA,TRBJ1-4,NA,CASSQIGSEKLFF,TGTGCCAGCAGCCAAATTGGTAGTGAAAAACTGTTTTTT